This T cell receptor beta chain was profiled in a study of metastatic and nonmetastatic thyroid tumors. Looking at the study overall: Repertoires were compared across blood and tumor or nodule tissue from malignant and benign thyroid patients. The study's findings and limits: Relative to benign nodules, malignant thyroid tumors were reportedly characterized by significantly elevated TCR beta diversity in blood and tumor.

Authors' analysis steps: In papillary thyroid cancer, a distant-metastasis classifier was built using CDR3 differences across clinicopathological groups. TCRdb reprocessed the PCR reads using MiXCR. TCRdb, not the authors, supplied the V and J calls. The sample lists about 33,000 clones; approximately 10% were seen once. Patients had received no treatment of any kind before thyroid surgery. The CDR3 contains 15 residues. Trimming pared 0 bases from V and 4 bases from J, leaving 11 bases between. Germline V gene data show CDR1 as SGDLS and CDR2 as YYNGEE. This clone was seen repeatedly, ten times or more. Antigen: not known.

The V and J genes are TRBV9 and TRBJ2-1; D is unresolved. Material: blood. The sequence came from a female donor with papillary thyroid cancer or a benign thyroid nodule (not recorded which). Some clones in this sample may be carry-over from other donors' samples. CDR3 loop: CASSVGDGQYNEQFF. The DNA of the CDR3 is TGTGCCAGCAGCGTAGGTGACGGGCAATACAATGAGCAGTTCTTC.